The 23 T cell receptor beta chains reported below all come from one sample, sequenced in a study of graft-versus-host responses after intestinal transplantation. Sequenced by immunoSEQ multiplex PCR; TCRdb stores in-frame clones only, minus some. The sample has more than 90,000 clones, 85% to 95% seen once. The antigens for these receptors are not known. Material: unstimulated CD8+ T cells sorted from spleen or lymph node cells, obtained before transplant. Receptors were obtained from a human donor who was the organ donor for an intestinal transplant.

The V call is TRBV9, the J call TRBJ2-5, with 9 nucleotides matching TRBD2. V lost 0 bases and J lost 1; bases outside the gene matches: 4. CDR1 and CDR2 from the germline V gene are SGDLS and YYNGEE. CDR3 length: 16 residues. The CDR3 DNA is TGTGCCAGCAGCGTAGAACTAGCGGGTGGCCAAGAGACCCAGTACTTC. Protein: CASSVELAGGQETQYF.

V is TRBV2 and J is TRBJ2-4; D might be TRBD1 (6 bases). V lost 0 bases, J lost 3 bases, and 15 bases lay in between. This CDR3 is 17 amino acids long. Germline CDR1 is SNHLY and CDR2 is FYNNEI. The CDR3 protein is CASSEAWAGDDKNIQYF. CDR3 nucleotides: TGTGCCAGCAGTGAAGCGTGGGCAGGGGATGACAAAAACATTCAGTACTTC. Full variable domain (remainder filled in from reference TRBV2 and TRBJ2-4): EPEVTQTPSHQVTQMGQEVILRCVPISNHLYFYWYRQILGQKVEFLVSFYNNEISEKSEIFDDQFSVERPDGSNFTLKIRSTKLEDSAMYFCASSEAWAGDDKNIQYFGAGTRLSVL.

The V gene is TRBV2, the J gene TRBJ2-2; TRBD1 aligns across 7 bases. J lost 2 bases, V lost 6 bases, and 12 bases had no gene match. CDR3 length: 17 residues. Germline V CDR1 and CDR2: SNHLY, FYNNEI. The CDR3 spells CASRADLTGYNTGELFF. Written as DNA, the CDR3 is TGTGCCAGCAGGGCGGACCTGACAGGGTACAACACCGGGGAGCTGTTTTTT.

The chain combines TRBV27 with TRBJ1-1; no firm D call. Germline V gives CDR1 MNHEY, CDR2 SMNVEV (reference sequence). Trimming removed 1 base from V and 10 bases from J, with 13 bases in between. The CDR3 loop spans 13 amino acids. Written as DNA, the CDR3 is TGTGCCAGCAGTTTATATGGCCCGGGTGTAGCTTTCTTT. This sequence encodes CASSLYGPGVAFF.

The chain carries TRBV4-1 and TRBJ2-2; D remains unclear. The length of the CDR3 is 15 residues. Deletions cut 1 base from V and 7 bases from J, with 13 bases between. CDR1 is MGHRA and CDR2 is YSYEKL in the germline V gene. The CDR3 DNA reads TGCGCCAGCAGCCAAGGGGCAGCAGGCCTCGGGGAGCTGTTTTTT. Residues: CASSQGAAGLGELFF.

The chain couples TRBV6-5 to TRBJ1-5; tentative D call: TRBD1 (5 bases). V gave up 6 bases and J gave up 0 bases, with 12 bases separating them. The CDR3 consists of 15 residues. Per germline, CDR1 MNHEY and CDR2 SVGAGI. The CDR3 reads CASSRAAYSNQPQHF. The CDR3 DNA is TGTGCCAGCAGCAGGGCAGCTTATAGCAATCAGCCCCAGCATTTT.

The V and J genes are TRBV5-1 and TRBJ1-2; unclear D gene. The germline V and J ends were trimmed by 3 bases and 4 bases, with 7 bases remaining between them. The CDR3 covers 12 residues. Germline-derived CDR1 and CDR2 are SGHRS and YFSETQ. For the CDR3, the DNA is TGCGCCAGCAGCTCCGGGAGCTATGGCTACACCTTC. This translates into CASSSGSYGYTF.

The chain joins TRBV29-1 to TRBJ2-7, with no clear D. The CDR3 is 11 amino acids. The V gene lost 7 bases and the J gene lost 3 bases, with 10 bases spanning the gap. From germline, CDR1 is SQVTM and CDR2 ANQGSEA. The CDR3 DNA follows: TGCAGCGGCGGCACATACTACGAGCAGTACTTC. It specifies CSGGTYYEQYF.

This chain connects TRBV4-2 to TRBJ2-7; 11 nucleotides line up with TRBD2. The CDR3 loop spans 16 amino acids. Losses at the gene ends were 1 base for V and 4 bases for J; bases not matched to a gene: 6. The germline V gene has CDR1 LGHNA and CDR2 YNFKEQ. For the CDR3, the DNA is TGTGCCAGCAGCCAAGGAGGACTAGCGGGTTTTTACGAGCAGTACTTC. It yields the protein CASSQGGLAGFYEQYF.

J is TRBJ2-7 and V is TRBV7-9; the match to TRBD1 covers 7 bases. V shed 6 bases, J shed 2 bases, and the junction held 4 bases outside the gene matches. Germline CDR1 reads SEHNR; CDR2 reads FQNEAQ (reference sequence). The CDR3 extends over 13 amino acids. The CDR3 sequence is CASRTGTAYEQYF. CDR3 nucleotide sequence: TGTGCCAGCAGGACTGGGACAGCCTACGAGCAGTACTTC.

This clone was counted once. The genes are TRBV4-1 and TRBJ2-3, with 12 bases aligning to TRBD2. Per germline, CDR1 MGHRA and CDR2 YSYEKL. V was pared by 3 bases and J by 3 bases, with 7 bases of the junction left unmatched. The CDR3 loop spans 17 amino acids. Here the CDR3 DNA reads TGCGCCAGCAGCCACCCTCGGACTAGCGGGGAGACAGATACGCAGTATTTT. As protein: CASSHPRTSGETDTQYF.

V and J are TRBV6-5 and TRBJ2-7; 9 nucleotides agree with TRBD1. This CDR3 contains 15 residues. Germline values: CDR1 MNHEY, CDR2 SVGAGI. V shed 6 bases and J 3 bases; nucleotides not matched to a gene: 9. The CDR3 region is CASRGSGQGLYEQYF. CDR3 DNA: TGTGCCAGCAGGGGTTCGGGACAGGGCCTCTACGAGCAGTACTTC.

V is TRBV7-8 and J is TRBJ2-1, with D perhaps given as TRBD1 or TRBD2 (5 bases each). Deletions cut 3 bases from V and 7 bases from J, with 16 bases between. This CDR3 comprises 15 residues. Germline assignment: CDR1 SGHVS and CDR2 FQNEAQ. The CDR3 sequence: CASSFWDHSSNEQFF. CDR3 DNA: TGTGCCAGCAGCTTCTGGGACCATTCCTCGAATGAGCAGTTCTTC.

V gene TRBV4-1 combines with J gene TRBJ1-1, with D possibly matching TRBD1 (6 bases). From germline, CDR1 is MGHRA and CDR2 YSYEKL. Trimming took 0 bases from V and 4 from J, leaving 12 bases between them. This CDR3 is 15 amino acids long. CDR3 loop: CASSQEYGGPTEAFF. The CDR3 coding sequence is TGCGCCAGCAGCCAAGAGTACGGGGGGCCCACTGAAGCTTTCTTT.

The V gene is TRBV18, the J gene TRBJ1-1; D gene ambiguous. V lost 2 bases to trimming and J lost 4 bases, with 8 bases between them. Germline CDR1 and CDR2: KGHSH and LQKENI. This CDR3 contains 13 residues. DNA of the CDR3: TGTGCCAGCTCACCAACTGGCTCCACTGAAGCTTTCTTT. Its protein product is CASSPTGSTEAFF.

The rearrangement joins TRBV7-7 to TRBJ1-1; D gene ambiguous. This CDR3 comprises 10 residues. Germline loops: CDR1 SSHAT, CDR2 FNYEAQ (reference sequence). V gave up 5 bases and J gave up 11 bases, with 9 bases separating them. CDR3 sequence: CASSPLSAFF. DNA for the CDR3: TGTGCCAGCAGCCCCCTCTCGGCTTTCTTT.

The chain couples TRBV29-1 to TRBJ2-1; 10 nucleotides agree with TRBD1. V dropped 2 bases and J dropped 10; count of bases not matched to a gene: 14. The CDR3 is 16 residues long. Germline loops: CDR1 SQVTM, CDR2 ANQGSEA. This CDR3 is CSVERRGTGVRLEQFF. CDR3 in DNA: TGCAGCGTTGAAAGACGCGGGACAGGGGTTCGGTTGGAGCAGTTCTTC.

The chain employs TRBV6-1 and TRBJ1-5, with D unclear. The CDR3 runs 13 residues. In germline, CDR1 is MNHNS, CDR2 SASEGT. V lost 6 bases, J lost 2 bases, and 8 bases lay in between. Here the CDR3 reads CASSRIGNQPQHF. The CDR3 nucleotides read TGTGCCAGCAGCCGTATCGGCAATCAGCCCCAGCATTTT.

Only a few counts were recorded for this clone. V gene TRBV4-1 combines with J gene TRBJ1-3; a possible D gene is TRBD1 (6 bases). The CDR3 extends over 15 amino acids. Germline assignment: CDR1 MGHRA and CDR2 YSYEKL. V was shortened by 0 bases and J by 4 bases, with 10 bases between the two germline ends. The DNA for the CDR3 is TGCGCCAGCAGCCAAGATATGGGGGCGGGAAACACCATATATTTT. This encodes CASSQDMGAGNTIYF.

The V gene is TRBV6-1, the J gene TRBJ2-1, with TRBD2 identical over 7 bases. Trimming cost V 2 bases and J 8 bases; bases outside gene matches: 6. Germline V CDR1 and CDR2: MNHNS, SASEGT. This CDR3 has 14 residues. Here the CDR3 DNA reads TGTGCCAGCAGTGAAATCTGGGGGGGAGATGAGCAGTTCTTC. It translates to CASSEIWGGDEQFF.

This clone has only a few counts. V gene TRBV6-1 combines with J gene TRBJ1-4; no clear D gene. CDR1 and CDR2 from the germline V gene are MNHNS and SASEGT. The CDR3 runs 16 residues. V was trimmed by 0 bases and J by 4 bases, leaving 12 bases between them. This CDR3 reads CASSEAPGLNNEKLFF. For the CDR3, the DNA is TGTGCCAGCAGTGAAGCCCCCGGGTTGAATAATGAAAAACTGTTTTTT.

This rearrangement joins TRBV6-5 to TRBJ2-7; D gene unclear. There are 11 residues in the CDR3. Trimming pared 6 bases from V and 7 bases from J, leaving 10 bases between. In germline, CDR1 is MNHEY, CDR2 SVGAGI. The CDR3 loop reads CASRTGPEQYF. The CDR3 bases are TGTGCCAGCAGAACCGGGCCAGAGCAGTACTTC.

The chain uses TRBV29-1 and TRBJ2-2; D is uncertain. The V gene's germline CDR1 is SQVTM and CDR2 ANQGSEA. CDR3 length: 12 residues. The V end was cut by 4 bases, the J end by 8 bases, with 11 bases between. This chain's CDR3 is CSVVDVGGELFF. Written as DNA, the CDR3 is TGCAGCGTTGTTGACGTGGGGGGGGAGCTGTTTTTT.